This TCR beta chain is from a study of T cell changes during pregnancy in multiple sclerosis. Sequencing was performed with immunoSEQ multiplex PCR; in TCRdb, only in-frame clones are kept and a portion is missing. The table includes tens of thousands of clones, roughly 91% detected once. This CDR3 is built from 16 residues. With 2 bases clipped from V and 8 bases from J, the junction kept 11 bases outside the gene matches. Germline values: CDR1 LNHDA, CDR2 SQIVND (reference sequence). Sequences were derived from peripheral blood, sampled before pregnancy. The receptor's source is a female donor with multiple sclerosis, enrolled in a pregnancy study. The rearrangement joins TRBV19 to TRBJ1-5, with 8 bases identical to TRBD1. CDR3 protein: CASSIILGQGGKPQHF. In nucleotides, the CDR3 is TGTGCCAGTAGTATAATCCTCGGACAGGGAGGAAAGCCCCAGCATTTT.